Listed below are T cell receptor beta chains from one sample, sequenced in a study of blood T cells in healthy people across ages. TCRdb recomputed calls from the 5' RACE reads with MiXCR, one row per CDR3 protein. There are 550,000 to 700,000 distinct CDR3 sequences in the sample; 25% to 30% occur only once, and under 20% lies in the top ten. Source material: blood. The receptors come from a woman in her 70s in good health. Both conserved end residues are part of each CDR3. D genes are given only for firm matches. A clone size is listed for some rows: how often the clone was seen (once, few, many), or a class if it is expanded.

j_call | v_call | d_call | clone_size | cdr3_nt | cdr3_aa
TRBJ1-2 | TRBV5-1 | NA | few | TGCGCCAGCAGCCCTAACGGGCCCTTCGGTGTCGGTGGCTACACCTTC | CASSPNGPFGVGGYTF
TRBJ2-1 | TRBV7-9 | TRBD1 | NA | TGTGCCAGCCCCGGGACAGGGGTCCATGAGCAGTTCTTC | CASPGTGVHEQFF
TRBJ2-1 | TRBV20-1 | NA | NA | TGCAGTGCTAGAGTTGGGACGGCATCCTACAATGAGCAGTTCTTC | CSARVGTASYNEQFF
TRBJ2-7 | TRBV20-1 | NA | NA | TGCAGTGCTAGACCCGGAACCTACGAGCAGTACTTC | CSARPGTYEQYF
TRBJ2-5 | TRBV11-2 | TRBD1 | few | TGTGCCAGCAGCTTAGAAGCCCGGACAGGGGGCCTGCTGTTCTTC | CASSLEARTGGLLFF
TRBJ2-7 | TRBV12-3/TRBV12-4 | NA | NA | TGTGCCAGCAGTTTATCCACCGGGCATCCGCAGTACTTC | CASSLSTGHPQYF
TRBJ1-1 | TRBV12-3/TRBV12-4 | NA | NA | TGTGCCAGCAGTTTAGACAGGTACGCTGAAGCTTTCTTT | CASSLDRYAEAFF
TRBJ2-5 | TRBV7-2 | NA | NA | TGTGCCAGCAGCCCCGGGTCATCAATAGGGGAGACCCAGTACTTC | CASSPGSSIGETQYF
TRBJ2-5 | TRBV4-2 | TRBD2 | few | TGTGCCAGCAGCCAAGAAACGGGGGGACAAGAGACCCAGTACTTC | CASSQETGGQETQYF
TRBJ2-1 | TRBV7-2 | NA | few | TGTGCCAGCAGCACCGACAGCTCGCCCTACAATGAGCAGTTCTTC | CASSTDSSPYNEQFF
TRBJ2-1 | TRBV5-1 | TRBD1 | NA | TGCGCCAGCAGCTCTCAATCACACGGACAGGGGATCTACAATGAGCAGTTCTTC | CASSSQSHGQGIYNEQFF
TRBJ2-3 | TRBV10-3 | TRBD1 | NA | TGTGCCATCAGAAAGACAGGGGGCGCATCAGATACGCAGTATTTT | CAIRKTGGASDTQYF
TRBJ2-5 | TRBV10-3 | TRBD2 | NA | TGTGCCATCAGCGGCGGGGGTACCCAAGAGACCCAGTACTTC | CAISGGGTQETQYF
TRBJ2-3 | TRBV4-3 | TRBD2 | few | TGCGCCAGCAGCCAGGGACTACATTCAGATACGCAGTATTTT | CASSQGLHSDTQYF
TRBJ2-7 | TRBV18 | NA | few | TGTGCCAGCTCACCACGAGGGGTGAAAACCTACGAGCAGTACTTC | CASSPRGVKTYEQYF
TRBJ1-4 | TRBV20-1 | NA | few | TGCAGTGCTAGAGATCCGGGACAAGTTAATGAAAAACTGTTTTTT | CSARDPGQVNEKLFF
TRBJ2-1 | TRBV6-5 | TRBD2 | few | TGTGCCAGCAGTCTCGGGGGGAGGGTCTACAATGAGCGGTTCTTC | CASSLGGRVYNERFF
TRBJ1-4 | TRBV3-1 | NA | NA | TGTGCCAGCAGCCAAACGACAGGTGAAAAACTGTTTTTT | CASSQTTGEKLFF
TRBJ1-1 | TRBV6-2/TRBV6-3 | NA | few | TGTGCCAGCAGTTCACCCCTCCCTGAAGCTTTCTTT | CASSSPLPEAFF
TRBJ2-5 | TRBV20-1 | NA | few | TGCAGTGCAAGCGGCCCTTGGACACCCCAAGAGACCCAGTACTTC | CSASGPWTPQETQYF
TRBJ1-4 | TRBV7-2 | NA | NA | TGTGCCAGCAGCCGTGGGGCGGTTGAAAAACTGTTTTTT | CASSRGAVEKLFF
TRBJ2-5 | TRBV20-1 | NA | few | TGCAGTGCTACCCTCCAGCAAGAGACCCAGTACTTC | CSATLQQETQYF
TRBJ2-1 | TRBV6-5 | TRBD2 | few | TGTGCCAGCATTTGGGCTAGCGGGGGCCCGAGCTCCTACAATGAGCAGTTCTTC | CASIWASGGPSSYNEQFF
TRBJ2-1 | TRBV15 | NA | few | TGTGCCACCGGCCCGACTAGACAGAGCTCCTACAATGAGCAGTTCTTC | CATGPTRQSSYNEQFF
TRBJ2-7 | TRBV6-6 | NA | NA | TGTGCCAGCAGTTACTTGGCCCTAGGGGAAGTGGGCGAGCAGTACTTC | CASSYLALGEVGEQYF
TRBJ1-6 | TRBV4-1 | TRBD1 | few | TGCGCCAGCAGCCAAGATCTCTACAGGGGGCTCAATTCACCCCTCCACTTT | CASSQDLYRGLNSPLHF
TRBJ2-1 | TRBV20-1 | NA | few | TGCAGTACACTTCCCCCAGGGACTGGGGAGCAGTTCTTC | CSTLPPGTGEQFF